This note documents a single T cell receptor beta chain sequence. This clone has a handful of counts. It has no known antigen specificity. The input lacks base qualities; no much larger clone sits a single base away. The data belong to a study of blood T cell repertoires in COVID-19 (dated by TCRdb to 2018 to 2020). A note on the overall study: The collaborator samples originated in the United States, Italy and Spain and spanned the acute and convalescent phases of COVID-19. The samples were drawn from the first 160 participants of the ongoing ImmuneRACE study and from 950 to 1,500 subjects provided by 6 global collaborators. A freely available public database, intended as a resource for researchers studying the immune response to SARS-CoV-2, is where the repertoires were released. The material from the prospective study consisted of cDNA or gDNA derived from T cells, B-cell-depleted T cells, or PBMCs. Where HLA class I and class II types were available, the types were taken from metadata supplied by the sample provider, not from assay-based typing. Sample metadata almost always included a de-identified subject ID, COVID-19 status, age in years and sex. Deeply sampled blood TCRbeta repertoires from subjects exposed to, actively infected with, or recovered from COVID-19 were included in the dataset.

Study-wide findings and limitations: The amount of clinical and demographic metadata varied by source and participant and was provided uncurated.

In the prospective study, participants were roughly 18 to 95 years old, resided in fewer than 25 geographic areas of the United States, and were enrolled through a virtual design. In the prospective study, participants were assigned to cohorts based on the clinical history participants reported in a screening survey and a study questionnaire. ImmuneRACE Cohort 3 recovered participants were defined by two consecutive negative NP/OP PCR tests, healthcare professional clearance, or symptom resolution. In the prospective study, whole blood, serum and a nasopharyngeal or oropharyngeal swab were collected from each participant by mobile phlebotomists. Additional blood draws and questionnaires over an approximately 2-month period could optionally be provided by prospective study participants. Blood samples from the prospective study were shipped frozen or at room temperature prior to DNA extraction. TCRbeta CDR3 regions were amplified from genomic DNA by means of the immunoSEQ Assay, a bias-controlled multiplex PCR. Processing in the source paper ran as follows. Nucleated cell counts per sample were estimated from amplification of reference gene primers within the assay. To quantify the absolute abundance of each unique TCRbeta CDR3 rearrangement, sequence reads were collapsed and filtered. For each sample, productive Simpson clonality was calculated by taking the square root of Simpson's diversity index across productive rearrangements. This is the immuneACCESS table as TCRdb keeps it, with only in-frame sequences that have V and J called. A part of the clones is gone; compared with another copy, unresolved V genes explain less than half, and the rest is unexplained. The DNA was the basis for D and trimming; V, J and clone size are from that table. Here the sample has roughly 150,000 clones; around 86% occur a single time. Approximately 4.5% of the sample is taken by the ten largest.

Cut back by 1 base and 3 bases, the V and J ends lie 10 bases apart. The CDR3, cysteine through valine, is 14 amino acids long. Of the read, only the CDR3 DNA is kept; its 42 bases are in frame from base 1. The germline V gene supplies CDR1 SGHVS and CDR2 FQNEAQ. This sequence uses TRBV7-8 and TRBJ2-7; TRBD1 is a weak D gene call, 6 bases matching. The clonotype was recovered from a man between 45 and 60 years old who had recovered from COVID-19. Sequenced material: PBMCs or T cells enriched from blood (not recorded which). The bases are TGTGCCAGCAGCTTAGGGACAGTAAACTACGAGCAGTACGTC. Translated, this is CASSLGTVNYEQYV.